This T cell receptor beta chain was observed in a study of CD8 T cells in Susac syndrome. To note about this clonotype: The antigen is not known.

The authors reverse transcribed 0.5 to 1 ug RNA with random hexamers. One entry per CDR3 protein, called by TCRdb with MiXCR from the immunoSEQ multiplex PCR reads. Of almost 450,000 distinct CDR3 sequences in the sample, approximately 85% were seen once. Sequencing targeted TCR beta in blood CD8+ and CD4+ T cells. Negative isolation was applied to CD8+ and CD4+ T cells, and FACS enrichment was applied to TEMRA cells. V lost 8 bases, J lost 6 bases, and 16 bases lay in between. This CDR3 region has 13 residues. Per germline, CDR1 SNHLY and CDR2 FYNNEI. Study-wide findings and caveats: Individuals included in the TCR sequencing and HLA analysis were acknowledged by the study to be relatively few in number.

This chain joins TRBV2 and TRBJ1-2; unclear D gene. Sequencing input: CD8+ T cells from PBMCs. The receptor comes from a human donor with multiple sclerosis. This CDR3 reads CASFVEGAHGYTF. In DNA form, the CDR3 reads TGTGCCAGCTTCGTCGAAGGTGCTCATGGCTACACCTTC. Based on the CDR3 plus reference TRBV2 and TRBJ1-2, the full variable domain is EPEVTQTPSHQVTQMGQEVILRCVPISNHLYFYWYRQILGQKVEFLVSFYNNEISEKSEIFDDQFSVERPDGSNFTLKIRSTKLEDSAMYFCASFVEGAHGYTFGSGTRLTVV.